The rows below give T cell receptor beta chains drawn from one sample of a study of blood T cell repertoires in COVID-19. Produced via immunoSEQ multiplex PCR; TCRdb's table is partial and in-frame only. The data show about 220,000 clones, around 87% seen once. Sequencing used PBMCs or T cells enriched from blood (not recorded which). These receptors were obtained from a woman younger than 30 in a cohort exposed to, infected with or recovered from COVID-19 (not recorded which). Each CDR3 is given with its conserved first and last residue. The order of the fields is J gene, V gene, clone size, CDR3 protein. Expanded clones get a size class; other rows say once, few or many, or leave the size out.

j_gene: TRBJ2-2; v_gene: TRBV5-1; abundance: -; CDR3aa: CASSGKGQDTGELFF
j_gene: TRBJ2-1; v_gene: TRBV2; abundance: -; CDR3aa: CASSEALDRVLGNEQFF
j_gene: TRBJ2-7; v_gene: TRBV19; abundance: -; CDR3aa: CASSILAEGPYEQYF
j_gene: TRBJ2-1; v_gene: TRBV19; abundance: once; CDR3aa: CASSIRLAGGNEQFF
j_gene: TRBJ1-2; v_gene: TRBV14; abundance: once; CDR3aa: CASSRPRAGGYTF
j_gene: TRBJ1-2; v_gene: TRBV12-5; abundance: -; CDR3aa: CASGLETDFMDVRYGYTF
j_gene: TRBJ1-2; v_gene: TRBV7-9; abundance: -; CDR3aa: CASSLASLRQGRLCF
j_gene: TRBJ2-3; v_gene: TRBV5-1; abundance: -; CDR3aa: CASSPETSGRVTDTQYF
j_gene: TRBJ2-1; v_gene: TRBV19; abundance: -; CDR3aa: CASSIVAGWNEQFF
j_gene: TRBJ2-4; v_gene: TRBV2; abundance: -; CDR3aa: CASSESRDKNIQYF
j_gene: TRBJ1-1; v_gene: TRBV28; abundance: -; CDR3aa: CASYSRGPEAFF
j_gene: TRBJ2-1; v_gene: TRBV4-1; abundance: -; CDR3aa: CASSPRTSGSSYNEQFF
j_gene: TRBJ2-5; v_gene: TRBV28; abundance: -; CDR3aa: CASQGQGGKTQYF
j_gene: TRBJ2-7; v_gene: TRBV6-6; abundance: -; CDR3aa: CASSDVAGGMREQYF
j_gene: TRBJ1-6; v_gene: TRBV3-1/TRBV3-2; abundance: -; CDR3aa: CASTPGGRGPLHF
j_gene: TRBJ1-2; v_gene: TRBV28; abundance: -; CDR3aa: CASTTGTSYTF
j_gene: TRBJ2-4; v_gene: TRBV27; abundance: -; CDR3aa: CASSLGTKNIQYF
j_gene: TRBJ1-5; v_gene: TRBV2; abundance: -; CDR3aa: CASSEATAGGNQPQHF
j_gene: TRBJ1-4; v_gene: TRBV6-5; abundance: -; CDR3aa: CASSYSQGDNEKLFF
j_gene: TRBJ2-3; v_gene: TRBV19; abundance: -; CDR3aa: CASRGGRTDTQYF
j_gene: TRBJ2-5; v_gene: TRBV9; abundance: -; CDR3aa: CASSAWTGGLETQYF
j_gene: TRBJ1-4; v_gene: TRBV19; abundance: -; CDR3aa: CASSIQGANEKLFF
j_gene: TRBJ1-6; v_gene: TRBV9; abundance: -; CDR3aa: CASSQQGADSPLHF
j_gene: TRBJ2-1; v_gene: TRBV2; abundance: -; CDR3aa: CASRGGDWRESHEQFF
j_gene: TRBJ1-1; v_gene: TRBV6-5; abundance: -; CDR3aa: CASSLTGPNTEAFF
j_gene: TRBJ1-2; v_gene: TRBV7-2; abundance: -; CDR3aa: CASSLTNRFNYGYTF
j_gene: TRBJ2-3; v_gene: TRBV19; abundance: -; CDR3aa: CASTGLADNTDTQYF
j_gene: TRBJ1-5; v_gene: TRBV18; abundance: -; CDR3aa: CASSPGGTGDQPQHF
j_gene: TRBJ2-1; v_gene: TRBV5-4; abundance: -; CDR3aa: CASSSEWGDEQFF
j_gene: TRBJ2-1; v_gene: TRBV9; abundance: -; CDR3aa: CASSVVASGDEQFF
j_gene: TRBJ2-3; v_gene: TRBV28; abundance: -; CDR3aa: CASSSGQVLGTQYF
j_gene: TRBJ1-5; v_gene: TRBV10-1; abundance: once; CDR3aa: CASSETDQPQHF
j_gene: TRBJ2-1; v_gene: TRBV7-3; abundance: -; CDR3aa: CASSFQREGLYNEQFF
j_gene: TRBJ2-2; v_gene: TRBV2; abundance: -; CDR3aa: CASSETGGRNHGELFF
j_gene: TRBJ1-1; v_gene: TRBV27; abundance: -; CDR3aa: CASSLRQVSTEAFF
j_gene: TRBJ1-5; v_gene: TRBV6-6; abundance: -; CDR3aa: CASRRDSYSNQPQHF